This TCR beta chain was profiled in a study of blood T cell repertoires in COVID-19. As for the study in general: Sites across the United States, Italy and Spain contributed samples from acute and convalescent COVID-19.

This clone was counted a few times. Measured with immunoSEQ multiplex PCR; TCRdb has only the in-frame clones, and not every one. This table holds fewer than 300,000 clones, 85% to 90% found once. The V gene's germline CDR1 is LNHDA and CDR2 SQIVND (reference sequence). Trimming took off 5 bases at V and 8 bases at J, with 10 bases between the two ends. The CDR3 is 13 amino acids. The chain couples TRBV19 to TRBJ1-6; a possible D gene is TRBD1 (6 bases). The source of this sequence is a young man with acute or convalescent COVID-19. Material: peripheral blood. CDR3 nucleotide sequence: TGTGCCAGTAGTCGGGACAACCATTCACCCCTCCACTTT. It is translated as CASSRDNHSPLHF.